The 27 T cell receptor beta chains below all came from one sample that was sequenced in a study of post-analysis software for immune sequencing data (dated by TCRdb to 2015 to 2017). Preparation of the library involved PCR. The run used an Illumina HiSeq 2500. Unique molecular identifiers were incorporated into TCR beta cDNA libraries to reduce PCR and sequencing biases. TCRdb trimmed the raw reads at Q25, called clones with MiXCR and kept productive beta chains. Rows merge per CDR3 protein into single entries with the most common DNA and genes. In all, the sample holds hundreds of thousands of distinct CDR3 sequences, and 25% to 30% of those were seen once. Roughly 0.57% of the sample is in the top ten clones. These receptors have no known antigen. Study-wide findings and limitations: Significantly higher frequencies in patients than in controls were found for roughly 5 TRBV segments, including TRBV5-6, TRBV5-1 and TRBV20-1.

Sequences were obtained from blood. The receptor source for this set is a girl aged 10-17 years with multiple sclerosis.

This clonotype was seen only once. The chain employs TRBV15 and TRBJ2-3, with 9 bases lining up with TRBD1. Germline CDR1 is LNHNV and CDR2 is YYDKDF (reference sequence). The CDR3 has 18 residues. The V gene end was trimmed by 1 base and the J gene end by 5 bases; junction bases not matched to a gene: 13. The CDR3 sequence: CATSRGFEGQGVRDTQYF. CDR3 DNA: TGTGCCACCAGCAGAGGATTCGAGGGACAGGGAGTCAGAGATACGCAGTATTTT. Full variable domain (missing parts from reference TRBV15 and TRBJ2-3): DAMVIQNPRYQVTQFGKPVTLSCSQTLNHNVMYWYQQKSSQAPKLLFHYYDKDFNNEADTPDNFQSRRPNTSFCFLDIRSPGLGDTAMYLCATSRGFEGQGVRDTQYFGPGTRLTVL.

This clonotype was observed a handful of times. The chain combines TRBV29-1 with TRBJ2-1; 10 bases line up with TRBD2. Germline V CDR1 and CDR2: SQVTM, ANQGSEA. Trimming removed 2 bases from V and 8 bases from J; junction bases left unmatched: 12. This CDR3 has 16 amino acids. The CDR3 bases are TGCAGCGTTGAAAGATTATCTAGCGGGAGAAGCGATGAGCAGTTCTTC. Translating it yields CSVERLSSGRSDEQFF.

With respect to this clonotype: At one end the junction does not follow the germline gene, possibly because of a read error. The chain recombines TRBV5-5 with TRBJ2-7, with D possibly matching TRBD1 (6 bases). The CDR3 is 16 residues long. Per the germline V gene, CDR1 is SGHKS and CDR2 is YYEKEE (reference sequence). CDR3 in amino acids: CASSPWTEGASYEQHF. CDR3 DNA: TGTGCCAGCAGCCCCTGGACAGAAGGTGCTTCCTACGAGCAGCACTTC.

This clonotype turned up a few times. The genes are TRBV10-3 and TRBJ2-7; the match to TRBD1 covers 7 bases. This CDR3 region has 14 residues. V gave up 6 bases and J gave up 3 bases; unmatched junction bases: 8. Looked up from germline, CDR1 is ENHRY and CDR2 is SYGVKD. This CDR3 is CAISKKQGNYEQYF. CDR3 DNA sequence: TGTGCCATCAGCAAAAAACAGGGGAACTACGAGCAGTACTTC.

V and J are TRBV12-3 or TRBV12-4 and TRBJ2-6; no reliable D call. Trimming took 3 bases from V and 0 from J, leaving 6 bases between them. There are 15 residues in the CDR3. The DNA for the CDR3 is TGTGCCAGCAGTTTTCTGAGCTCTGGGGCCAACGTCCTGACTTTC. Amino acid sequence: CASSFLSSGANVLTF.

There are a few counts of this clonotype. V and J are TRBV3-1 and TRBJ2-1; TRBD2 is a possible D gene (6 bases). CDR1 is LGHDT and CDR2 is YNNKEL in the germline V gene (reference sequence). This CDR3 region has 18 residues. V was trimmed by 3 bases and J by 0 bases, leaving 18 bases between them. The CDR3 bases are TGTGCCAGCAGCCATAACGGAATCGGCGGGATCTCCTACAATGAGCAGTTCTTC. This sequence encodes CASSHNGIGGISYNEQFF.

This clonotype has a single count. This sequence joins TRBV20-1 and TRBJ2-3; D unresolved. CDR1 and CDR2 from the germline V gene are DFQATT and SNEGSKA (reference sequence). CDR3 size: 15 residues. V lost 0 bases to trimming and J lost 1 base, with 11 bases between them. The CDR3 DNA reads as TGCAGTGCTAGAGAACGAGCTTGGGGCACAGATACGCAGTATTTT. Translation gives CSARERAWGTDTQYF.

This clonotype was seen only a few times. The rearrangement uses TRBV7-2 and TRBJ2-1, with 7 bases matching TRBD2. The CDR3 covers 16 residues. CDR1 is SGHTA and CDR2 is FQGNSA in the germline V gene. J lost 6 bases, V lost 5 bases, and 13 bases had no gene match. CDR3 sequence reads: CASSPPGGARTNEQFF. Here the CDR3 DNA reads TGTGCCAGCAGCCCGCCGGGGGGAGCCAGGACCAATGAGCAGTTCTTC.

The gene calls are TRBV12-3 or TRBV12-4 and TRBJ1-1; D ambiguous. This CDR3 has 14 residues. V gave up 4 bases and J gave up 1 base, with 10 bases separating them. The CDR3 protein is CASSSGLANTEAFF. CDR3 DNA: TGTGCCAGCAGTTCCGGACTCGCGAACACTGAAGCTTTCTTT.

This clonotype was found a few times. This chain joins TRBV7-9 and TRBJ1-4, with 9 bases fitting TRBD1. From germline, CDR1 is SEHNR and CDR2 FQNEAQ (reference sequence). V was pared by 4 bases and J by 8 bases, with 8 bases of the junction left unmatched. The CDR3 sequence is 15 residues long. The CDR3 DNA reads as TGTGCCAGCAGCTCAACAGGGGGCGCGGGGGAAAAACTGTTTTTT. This translates into CASSSTGGAGEKLFF.

The V call is TRBV5-1, the J call TRBJ1-2; no clear D. The germline V gene has CDR1 SGHRS and CDR2 YFSETQ. With 3 bases removed from V and 3 bases from J, the gap between germline ends came to 12 bases. The CDR3 spans 14 residues. CDR3 nucleotides: TGCGCCAGCAGCTGGACCGGTCCTGACTATGGCTACACCTTC. Its protein is CASSWTGPDYGYTF.

This sequence joins TRBV9 and TRBJ2-1, with a weak D call TRBD2 (6 bases). Germline V gene lookup returns CDR1 SGDLS and CDR2 YYNGEE. Trimming removed 4 bases at V and 3 bases at J, with 20 bases between. The CDR3 extends over 17 amino acids. The DNA for the CDR3 is TGTGCCAGCAGCCGAGATGTAGCCGGAGGGGACTACAATGAGCAGTTCTTC. Its protein is CASSRDVAGGDYNEQFF.

CDR3 amino acids: CASSWASGRNEQFF. Written as DNA, the CDR3 is TGTGCCAGCAGTTGGGCTAGCGGGAGAAACGAGCAGTTCTTC. This chain links TRBV12-3 or TRBV12-4 with TRBJ2-1; 10 nucleotides align to TRBD2. The CDR3 covers 14 residues. With V trimmed by 4 bases and J by 10 bases, 7 bases remained unmatched.

The chain is built from TRBV12-3 or TRBV12-4 and TRBJ2-5, with 11 bases aligning to TRBD2. The CDR3 loop spans 16 amino acids. V trimming: 2 bases; J trimming: 2 bases; junction bases outside the gene matches: 4. The CDR3 loop reads CASSLTSGGRQETQYF. CDR3 bases: TGTGCCAGCAGTTTAACTAGCGGGGGAAGGCAAGAGACCCAGTACTTC.

The rearrangement joins TRBV5-1 to TRBJ2-1, with D uncertain. The ends were cut back, 0 bases at V and 5 bases at J, with 6 bases in the middle. Germline CDR1 is SGHRS and CDR2 is YFSETQ. This CDR3 is 13 amino acids long. The CDR3 here is CASSLGLNNEQFF. The CDR3 DNA sequence: TGCGCCAGCAGCTTGGGGCTTAACAATGAGCAGTTCTTC.

V and J are TRBV13 and TRBJ2-1; possible D gene TRBD1, 5 bases. Germline values: CDR1 PRHDT, CDR2 FYEKMQ (reference sequence). The ends were cut back, 5 bases at V and 9 bases at J, with 17 bases in the middle. The CDR3 totals 14 residues. The DNA for the CDR3 is TGTGCCAGCAGCCTCCCCCAGGACATTGGTGAGCAGTTCTTC. Translated: CASSLPQDIGEQFF.

This clonotype was counted only a few times. CDR3 protein: CSSGAYNEQFF. CDR3 DNA: TGCAGTTCCGGGGCCTACAATGAGCAGTTCTTC. The rearrangement links TRBV20-1 to TRBJ2-1; possible D gene TRBD2, 5 bases. V dropped 8 bases and J dropped 2 bases, with 7 bases sitting between them. Germline V lookup: CDR1 DFQATT, CDR2 SNEGSKA (reference sequence). The CDR3 extends over 11 amino acids.

This clonotype was counted between two and nine times. The J gene is TRBJ2-1, the V gene TRBV7-8; 12 bases fit TRBD2. CDR1 is SGHVS, CDR2 FQNEAQ, per germline. V was clipped by 5 bases and J by 9 bases; unmatched bases: 8. CDR3 length: 15 residues. CDR3 protein: CASSGRTSGTGEQFF. The CDR3 DNA reads as TGTGCCAGCAGCGGCCGGACTAGCGGGACCGGTGAGCAGTTCTTC.

The chain links TRBV20-1 to TRBJ2-4; D is perhaps TRBD1 or TRBD2 (5 bases each). The ends were cut back, 5 bases at V and 2 bases at J, with 16 bases in the middle. This CDR3 has 15 amino acids. The germline V gene encodes CDR1 DFQATT and CDR2 SNEGSKA (reference sequence). DNA of the CDR3: TGCAGTGCTTCCATAGTGGGGGAATCCAAAAACATTCAGTACTTC. Its translation: CSASIVGESKNIQYF.

Only one count was recorded for this clonotype. The chain combines TRBV20-1 with TRBJ2-7; 9 bases match TRBD2. Germline-derived CDR1 and CDR2 are DFQATT and SNEGSKA (reference sequence). The CDR3 covers 15 residues. V trimming: 0 bases; J trimming: 3 bases; junction bases outside the gene matches: 6. The CDR3 sequence: CSARDRSGRIYEQYF. In DNA, the CDR3 is TGCAGTGCTAGAGATCGAAGCGGGAGGATCTACGAGCAGTACTTC.

This clonotype was counted only a few times. The V and J genes are TRBV6-5 and TRBJ1-6, with 8 bases identical to TRBD1. Germline assignment: CDR1 MNHEY and CDR2 SVGAGI. This CDR3 is built from 14 residues. The V and J ends lost 4 bases and 5 bases, in that order; junction bases with no gene match: 1. The CDR3 is CASSWTGHNSPLHF. CDR3 DNA sequence: TGTGCCAGCAGTTGGACAGGGCATAATTCACCCCTCCACTTT.

This clonotype was seen a few times. V gene TRBV25-1 combines with J gene TRBJ1-1; no definite D call. Germline values: CDR1 MGHDK, CDR2 SYGVNS. V shed 3 bases and J shed 1 base, with 6 bases lying between them. The CDR3 runs to 13 residues. CDR3 coding DNA: TGTGCCAGCAGTGAGTCAAGGAACACTGAAGCTTTCTTT. Its protein product is CASSESRNTEAFF.

The chain combines TRBV28 with TRBJ2-7; D not certain. V was cut by 4 bases and J by 7 bases, with 23 bases left in between. Germline lookup yields CDR1 MDHEN and CDR2 SYDVKM. This CDR3 has 16 residues. CDR3 protein: CASSSGPPSALWEQYF. CDR3 sequence (DNA): TGTGCCAGCAGTTCCGGCCCCCCGTCCGCGTTGTGGGAGCAGTACTTC.

This rearrangement joins TRBV28 to TRBJ2-4; tentatively, D is TRBD2 (5 bases). Germline CDR1 reads MDHEN; CDR2 reads SYDVKM. The CDR3 consists of 17 residues. Between the trimmed V and J ends, which lost 6 bases and 0 bases, there was a span of 18 bases. CDR3 in amino acids: CASSRWGAGKAKNIQYF. For the CDR3, the DNA is TGTGCCAGCAGCCGATGGGGTGCCGGGAAAGCCAAAAACATTCAGTACTTC.

This clonotype was counted once. The chain joins TRBV29-1 to TRBJ2-2; perhaps TRBD2 as D (6 bases). The germline V and J ends were trimmed by 7 bases and 7 bases, with 10 bases remaining between them. This CDR3 spans 11 amino acids. The germline V gene encodes CDR1 SQVTM and CDR2 ANQGSEA. The CDR3 DNA reads TGCAGCGGCGCGACTAGCGGGGAGCTGTTTTTT. It yields the protein CSGATSGELFF.

This clonotype was found many times. The CDR3 sequence is CASSPVAGNNEQFF. The DNA for the CDR3 is TGCGCCAGCAGCCCCGTAGCGGGGAACAATGAGCAGTTCTTC. The V gene is TRBV5-1, the J gene TRBJ2-1; 8 bases align to TRBD2. After removal of 4 bases from V and 5 bases from J, the junction contained 5 bases not matched to a gene. CDR1 is SGHRS, CDR2 YFSETQ, per germline. The CDR3 is made up of 14 amino acids.

This clonotype appeared many times. An end of the junction differs from the germline gene, which may be a read error. The gene calls are TRBV7-2 and TRBJ2-3; 8 bases match TRBD2. The germline V gene has CDR1 SGHTA and CDR2 FQGNSA. CDR3 length: 14 residues. The CDR3 coding sequence is TGCGCCAGCAGCTTGGCCGGGGGGGCGGATACGCAGTATTTT. Translation: CASSLAGGADTQYF.